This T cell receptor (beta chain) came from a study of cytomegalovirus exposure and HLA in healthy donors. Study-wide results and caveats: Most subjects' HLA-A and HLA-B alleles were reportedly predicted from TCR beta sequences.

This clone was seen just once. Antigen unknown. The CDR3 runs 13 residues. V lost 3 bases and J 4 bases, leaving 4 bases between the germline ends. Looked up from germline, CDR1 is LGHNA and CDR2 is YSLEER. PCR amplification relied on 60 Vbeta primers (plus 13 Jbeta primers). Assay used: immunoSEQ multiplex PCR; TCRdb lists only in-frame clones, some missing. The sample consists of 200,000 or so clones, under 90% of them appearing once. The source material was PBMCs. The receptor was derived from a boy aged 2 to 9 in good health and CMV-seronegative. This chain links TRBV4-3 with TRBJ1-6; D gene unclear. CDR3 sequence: CASSQTYNSPLHF. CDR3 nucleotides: TGCGCCAGCAGCCAGACTTATAATTCACCCCTCCACTTT.